The 2 T cell receptor beta chains below all came from one sample that was sequenced in a study of cytomegalovirus exposure and HLA in healthy donors. The PCR contained 60 Vbeta and 13 Jbeta primers. This table comes from immunoSEQ multiplex PCR, and its TCRdb copy is limited to in-frame clones, with some not included. This sample carries some 210,000 clones, about 89% of them seen once, and the ten largest clones take 1% to 1.5%. Input material: PBMCs. Receptors were obtained from a man between 25 and 39 years old in good health and CMV-seronegative.

The V gene is TRBV5-1, the J gene TRBJ2-1, with TRBD1 identical over 9 bases. The CDR3 extends over 14 amino acids. J lost 8 bases, V lost 3 bases, and 6 bases had no gene match. The germline V gene encodes CDR1 SGHRS and CDR2 YFSETQ. The CDR3 DNA reads as TGCGCCAGCAGCTGGGGGACAGGGTCAGATGAGCAGTTCTTC. Translated, it gives CASSWGTGSDEQFF. Looking up the rest from reference TRBV5-1 and TRBJ2-1 gives the full variable domain: KAGVTQTPRYLIKTRGQQVTLSCSPISGHRSVSWYQQTPGQGLQFLFEYFSETQRNKGNFPGRFSGRQFSNSRSEMNVSTLELGDSALYLCASSWGTGSDEQFFGPGTRLTVL.

This chain joins TRBV19 and TRBJ1-5; D not certain. The CDR3 totals 13 residues. The V end lost 1 base, the J end lost 7 bases, and 8 bases lay between the germline ends. Per the germline V gene, CDR1 is LNHDA and CDR2 is SQIVND (reference sequence). CDR3 nucleotides: TGTGCCAGTAGTATAGGCCTGAGGCAGCCCCAGCATTTT. It encodes CASSIGLRQPQHF. The whole variable domain, remainder taken from reference TRBV19 and TRBJ1-5, is DGGITQSPKYLFRKEGQNVTLSCEQNLNHDAMYWYRQDPGQGLRLIYYSQIVNDFQKGDIAEGYSVSREKKESFPLTVTSAQKNPTAFYLCASSIGLRQPQHFGDGTRLSIL.